The rows below give T cell receptor beta chains drawn from one sample of a study of T cell changes during pregnancy in multiple sclerosis. TCRdb's table, derived via immunoSEQ multiplex PCR, lists solely in-frame clones and lacks some. The data hold 55,000 to 75,000 clones, with roughly 91% observed a single time. The specimen was peripheral blood, collected in the third trimester of pregnancy. The receptor set was obtained from a female donor in good health, enrolled as a control in a pregnancy study. Each CDR3 is given without its conserved first and last residue. Rows give clone size only sometimes, using once, few, many, or a class for an expanded clone.

TRBV5-4 | NA | 13 | ASSLSGRQVGELF
TRBV5-6 | once | 13 | ASSILQDSGNTIY
TRBV19 | NA | 10 | ASSPMRNEQF
TRBV12-5 | NA | 11 | ASGYDRYNEQF
TRBV5-1 | NA | 13 | ASSLVGATGTEAF
TRBV6-1 | once | 11 | ASSEAPRNEQY
TRBV5-4 | NA | 14 | ASSQGDRGWAGELF
TRBV29-1 | NA | 14 | SVEDPATGGTDTQY
TRBV27 | once | 13 | ASSLGGSSYNEQF
TRBV6-1 | NA | 13 | ASRIEDSYNSPLH
TRBV14 | NA | 12 | ASSRMGADTEAF
TRBV5-1 | NA | 14 | ASSLGTSGVSDEQF
TRBV4-1 | once | 14 | ASSQSTGTGNEKLF
TRBV4-1 | NA | 13 | ASSQVFGETDTQY
TRBV4-1 | few | 11 | ASSHMNTGELF
TRBV9 | NA | 15 | ASSVGPGLGPYNEQF
TRBV7-8 | NA | 15 | ASSESAGTETPYEQY
TRBV27 | NA | 15 | ASSPWGGRGSGTEAF
TRBV20-1 | few | 9 | SAELGNTIY
TRBV29-1 | NA | 12 | SVDGTGLYNEQF
TRBV2 | NA | 16 | ASSVRLAGGPSTDTQY
TRBV28 | NA | 13 | ASSSAGIWANEQF
TRBV7-6 | NA | 13 | ASSPGQVPHTEAF
TRBV7-9 | NA | 15 | ASSLVGPGGIKDEQF
TRBV27 | NA | 11 | ASSLREGVTQF
TRBV27 | NA | 13 | ASSLGRVGTGELF
TRBV5-4 | NA | 13 | ASSQDHLPGNTIY
TRBV27 | NA | 12 | ATLRQGSTDTQY
TRBV27 | NA | 16 | ASSPVRGTGVSNQPQH
TRBV28 | NA | 14 | ASRTGGAGMNTEAF
TRBV12-5 | NA | 11 | ASAGTGAYEQY
TRBV19 | NA | 12 | ASSIRDYGQPQH
TRBV27 | NA | 12 | ASGGQGRDTEAF
TRBV20-1 | NA | 9 | SVAGAYEQY